The next 23 T cell receptor beta chains were all read from a single sample in a study of blood T cell repertoires in COVID-19. TCRdb's copy holds only in-frame clones and misses some; the assay was immunoSEQ multiplex PCR. The data hold around 30,000 clones, with roughly two thirds observed a single time. Sequenced: peripheral blood. Source of these receptors: a human donor in a cohort sampled during active COVID-19.

This chain joins TRBV19 and TRBJ2-1, with TRBD2 matching over 10 bases. The CDR3 is 15 amino acids. Germline CDR1 reads LNHDA; CDR2 reads SQIVND (reference sequence). V lost 1 base to trimming and J lost 9 bases; unmatched junction nucleotides: 6. The CDR3 region has the DNA TGTGCCAGTAGTATAGGGCTAGCGGGAGTGGGTGAGCAGTTCTTC. It codes for CASSIGLAGVGEQFF.

This clone was counted a few times. The V call is TRBV9, the J call TRBJ2-1; 7 positions agree with TRBD2. CDR3 size: 16 residues. The V segment lost 0 bases and the J segment 4 bases; nucleotides outside the gene matches: 7. Germline CDR1 reads SGDLS; CDR2 reads YYNGEE. CDR3: CASSVDLGLPYNEQFF. Written as DNA, the CDR3 is TGTGCCAGCAGCGTAGATTTGGGACTACCATACAATGAGCAGTTCTTC.

This clone was counted between two and nine times. The gene calls are TRBV5-1 and TRBJ2-5; 8 bases match TRBD1. The CDR3 sequence is 15 residues long. The J segment lost 4 bases and the V segment lost 0 bases, leaving 5 bases of the junction unmatched. Germline lookup yields CDR1 SGHRS and CDR2 YFSETQ. CDR3 residues: CASSLGQGHGETQYF. CDR3 sequence (DNA): TGCGCCAGCAGCTTGGGACAGGGGCACGGAGAGACCCAGTACTTC.

This clone was seen a few times. The chain combines TRBV12-3 or TRBV12-4 with TRBJ2-1; D is ambiguous. Trimming stripped 3 bases from V and 12 bases from J, with 12 bases between. The CDR3 extends over 12 amino acids. In DNA, the CDR3 is TGTGCCAGCAGTTTGGGCCCTCGAGCGCAGTTCTTC. The encoded protein is CASSLGPRAQFF.

This rearrangement joins TRBV29-1 to TRBJ2-1; no definite D call. The CDR3 sequence is 12 residues long. The V and J ends lost 4 bases and 6 bases respectively, with 10 bases between them. Germline CDR1 reads SQVTM; CDR2 reads ANQGSEA. The CDR3 here is CSVGQVGNEQFF. The CDR3 DNA sequence: TGCAGCGTTGGGCAGGTGGGCAATGAGCAGTTCTTC.

V is TRBV19 and J is TRBJ1-5, with 9 nucleotides matching TRBD1. CDR1 is LNHDA and CDR2 is SQIVND in the germline V gene (reference sequence). This CDR3 is 15 amino acids long. The J segment lost 7 bases and the V segment lost 4 bases, leaving 8 bases of the junction unmatched. The CDR3 DNA follows: TGTGCCAGTAGTACACAGGACAGGGGTAAGCAGCCCCAGCATTTT. Translating it yields CASSTQDRGKQPQHF.

The rearrangement joins TRBV6-1 to TRBJ2-3; D unclear. Trimming removed 0 bases from V and 0 bases from J, with 10 bases in between. The germline V gene encodes CDR1 MNHNS and CDR2 SASEGT. This CDR3 is built from 16 residues. CDR3 loop: CASSEAVSVSTDTQYF. Written as DNA, the CDR3 is TGTGCCAGCAGTGAAGCGGTATCAGTAAGCACAGATACGCAGTATTTT.

The gene calls are TRBV7-2 and TRBJ2-5, with TRBD2 matching over 7 bases. The CDR3 is 17 residues long. V lost 3 bases to trimming and J lost 4 bases; unmatched junction nucleotides: 14. Germline CDR1 and CDR2: SGHTA and FQGNSA. CDR3 bases: TGTGCCAGCAGCTTCCTGGGTGCGGGAGAACTTGCAGAGACCCAGTACTTC. As protein: CASSFLGAGELAETQYF.

This chain joins TRBV11-3 and TRBJ1-1, with a possible D match to TRBD1 (6 bases). Trimming removed 5 bases at V and 10 bases at J, with 14 bases between. The CDR3 consists of 12 residues. CDR1 is SGHNT and CDR2 is YENEEA in the germline V gene. The CDR3 sequence: CASSGGAGGAFF. CDR3 nucleotide sequence: TGTGCCAGCAGCGGGGGGGCCGGGGGAGCTTTCTTT.

The rearrangement links TRBV5-1 to TRBJ1-2; 7 nucleotides align to TRBD1. The CDR3 totals 15 residues. The germline CDR1 and CDR2 sequences are SGHRS and YFSETQ. Germline trimming cut 2 bases from V and 2 bases from J; bases unmatched to any gene: 6. CDR3 in DNA: TGCGCCAGCAGCTTAGGCGACAGGGTGAACTATGGCTACACCTTC. It specifies CASSLGDRVNYGYTF.

This clone was observed many times. This rearrangement joins TRBV6-5 to TRBJ1-5; D remains ambiguous. Germline V gives CDR1 MNHEY, CDR2 SVGAGI. The CDR3 consists of 15 residues. V was cut by 5 bases and J by 1 base, with 12 bases left in between. CDR3 bases: TGTGCCAGCAGTCCCGAAAAGAGGAGCAATCAGCCCCAGCATTTT. It yields the protein CASSPEKRSNQPQHF.

This clone was detected a few times. The chain joins TRBV9 to TRBJ2-3, with D perhaps matching TRBD1 (6 bases). Germline V gene data show CDR1 as SGDLS and CDR2 as YYNGEE. V lost 2 bases and J 6 bases, leaving 13 bases between the germline ends. The CDR3 totals 14 residues. CDR3 coding DNA: TGTGCCAGCAGCGTCACAGGGCTGCTGGATACGCAGTATTTT. It yields the protein CASSVTGLLDTQYF.

The rearrangement links TRBV27 to TRBJ2-4; unclear D gene. V gave up 8 bases and J gave up 0 bases, with 8 bases separating them. Looked up from germline, CDR1 is MNHEY and CDR2 is SMNVEV (reference sequence). There are 13 residues in the CDR3. The CDR3 reads CASQTLAKNIQYF. The CDR3 DNA follows: TGTGCCAGCCAGACACTAGCCAAAAACATTCAGTACTTC.

This clone was counted only a few times. The rearrangement uses TRBV30 and TRBJ1-3; D perhaps matches TRBD1 (5 bases). CDR1 and CDR2 (germline): GTSNPN, SVGIG (reference sequence). V dropped 1 base and J dropped 0 bases, with 10 bases sitting between them. The CDR3 runs to 15 residues. The CDR3 coding sequence is TGTGCCTGGAGTGCCACAGGATTCTCTGGAAACACCATATATTTT. This gives the protein CAWSATGFSGNTIYF.

The chain links TRBV7-8 to TRBJ2-7, with a possible D match to TRBD1 (5 bases). Germline assignment: CDR1 SGHVS and CDR2 FQNEAQ. V dropped 5 bases and J dropped 4 bases, with 18 bases sitting between them. The CDR3 runs to 15 residues. The CDR3 spells CASSLGRRQLYEQYF. The CDR3 region has the DNA TGTGCCAGCAGCCTAGGGCGGAGACAGTTATACGAGCAGTACTTC.

The chain employs TRBV5-4 and TRBJ1-1; no reliable D call. Germline loops: CDR1 SGHNT, CDR2 YYREEE (reference sequence). The V and J ends lost 4 bases and 0 bases respectively, with 10 bases between them. The CDR3 runs 14 residues. The CDR3 sequence is CASSPDGVNTEAFF. The CDR3, as DNA: TGTGCCAGCAGCCCGGACGGGGTGAACACTGAAGCTTTCTTT. Based on the CDR3 plus reference TRBV5-4 and TRBJ1-1, the full variable domain is ETGVTQSPTHLIKTRGQQVTLRCSSQSGHNTVSWYQQALGQGPQFIFQYYREEENGRGNFPPRFSGLQFPNYSSELNVNALELDDSALYLCASSPDGVNTEAFFGQGTRLTVV.

The chain employs TRBV15 and TRBJ2-6; 7 positions match TRBD2. Germline V gene lookup returns CDR1 LNHNV and CDR2 YYDKDF (reference sequence). This CDR3 has 20 amino acids. V trimming: 7 bases; J trimming: 0 bases; junction bases outside the gene matches: 18. CDR3 nucleotide sequence: TGTGCCACCAACCGTCTTCTGGTGGGAGGGGTTCGCTCTGGGGCCAACGTCCTGACTTTC. Amino acids: CATNRLLVGGVRSGANVLTF.

This clone was observed at least ten times. This chain connects TRBV7-2 to TRBJ2-2; no clear D. Germline loops: CDR1 SGHTA, CDR2 FQGNSA. V was cut by 1 base and J by 7 bases, with 10 bases left in between. This CDR3 has 14 residues. Written as DNA, the CDR3 is TGTGCCAGCAGCTTAGGAGGTGTAAACGGGGAGCTGTTTTTT. It yields the protein CASSLGGVNGELFF.

This clone has only one observation. CDR3 protein: CSVGQGARGYTF. Written as DNA, the CDR3 is TGCAGCGTTGGACAGGGGGCTCGGGGCTACACCTTC. The J gene is TRBJ1-2, the V gene TRBV29-1; 10 positions match TRBD1. There are 12 residues in the CDR3. The trim removed 4 bases at V and 8 bases at J, leaving 4 bases unmatched. Germline V gene sequence: CDR1 SQVTM, CDR2 ANQGSEA.

This clone was seen just once. The chain couples TRBV11-2 to TRBJ1-1; 8 bases agree with TRBD1. Germline trimming cut 5 bases from V and 4 bases from J; bases unmatched to any gene: 6. The CDR3 runs 14 residues. CDR1 is SGHAT and CDR2 is FQNNGV in the germline V gene. CDR3 nucleotides: TGTGCCAGCAGCCCCCGGACAGGGAGCACTGAAGCTTTCTTT. Encoded protein: CASSPRTGSTEAFF.

This chain joins TRBV2 and TRBJ1-2; 10 nucleotides match TRBD1. The trim removed 3 bases at V and 8 bases at J, leaving 9 bases unmatched. The germline gives CDR1 SNHLY, CDR2 FYNNEI. The CDR3 runs 15 residues. The CDR3 here is CASSEGDRGQKGYTF. Written as DNA, the CDR3 is TGTGCCAGCAGTGAGGGAGACAGGGGGCAGAAAGGCTACACCTTC.

The chain combines TRBV4-2 with TRBJ2-3, with D perhaps matching TRBD2 (6 bases). V lost 0 bases and J 1 base, leaving 14 bases between the germline ends. Germline V gene sequence: CDR1 LGHNA, CDR2 YNFKEQ. This CDR3 region has 17 residues. The DNA for the CDR3 is TGTGCCAGCAGCCAAGATGTGAGTAGCGGAGGCACAGATACGCAGTATTTT. Protein: CASSQDVSSGGTDTQYF.

The gene calls are TRBV27 and TRBJ2-5, with 10 bases fitting TRBD1. The CDR3 is made up of 15 amino acids. With 5 bases clipped from V and 1 base from J, the junction kept 4 bases outside the gene matches. Germline V gene data show CDR1 as MNHEY and CDR2 as SMNVEV (reference sequence). Here the CDR3 DNA reads TGTGCCAGCAGTCCACGACAGGGGGCCCAAGAGACCCAGTACTTC. As protein: CASSPRQGAQETQYF.